Below, 31 T cell receptor beta chains from the same sample are listed, as sequenced in a study of T-cell memory formation after mild COVID-19. Each CDR3 protein is one row after TCRdb ran MiXCR on the 5' RACE reads. The sample lists 75,000 to 95,000 distinct CDR3 sequences; 13% were seen once. Sequenced material: PBMCs or a T cell subset sorted from them (not recorded which). These receptors were collected from an adult woman who had mild COVID-19 (a few samples of this study predate the infection). Cell type and time point are not known.

This chain joins TRBV25-1 and TRBJ1-2; tentatively, D is TRBD1 (5 bases). The V and J ends lost 5 bases and 4 bases respectively, with 11 bases between them. The CDR3 is 13 residues long. CDR1 and CDR2 (germline): MGHDK, SYGVNS. As DNA, the CDR3 is TGTGCCAGCAGTAACCGGGGGAGCTATGGCTACACCTTC. Its protein is CASSNRGSYGYTF.

The chain carries TRBV24-1 and TRBJ2-3, with unresolved D. Per germline, CDR1 KGHDR and CDR2 SFDVKD. Trimming shortened V by 9 bases and J by 6 bases, and 9 bases separated the two germline ends. The CDR3 runs to 11 residues. The CDR3: CATGPRDTQYF. The CDR3 DNA sequence: TGTGCCACCGGGCCCAGGGATACGCAGTATTTT.

This clonotype was found a few times. This rearrangement joins TRBV5-1 to TRBJ2-3, with 8 bases that match TRBD2. CDR3 size: 17 residues. Unmatched junction bases numbered 15, after V lost 3 bases and J lost 6 bases. In germline, CDR1 is SGHRS, CDR2 YFSETQ. CDR3 region: CASSSSPAAGVSDTQYF. The CDR3 DNA is TGCGCCAGCAGCTCCTCTCCCGCAGCGGGAGTAAGCGATACGCAGTATTTT.

The rearrangement links TRBV25-1 to TRBJ1-2, with a possible D match to TRBD1 (6 bases). CDR1 is MGHDK and CDR2 is SYGVNS in the germline V gene. V lost 8 bases to trimming and J lost 4 bases, with 11 bases between them. This CDR3 comprises 12 residues. The CDR3 bases are TGTGCCAGCGAAGGACAGTCCTATGGCTACACCTTC. The encoded protein is CASEGQSYGYTF.

This clonotype has only a few counts. The chain is built from TRBV5-1 and TRBJ2-7; the match to TRBD1 covers 9 bases. V gave up 3 bases and J gave up 5 bases; unmatched junction bases: 0. The CDR3 loop spans 12 amino acids. CDR1 and CDR2 (germline): SGHRS, YFSETQ. CDR3 sequence reads: CASSWTGDEQYF. In DNA, the CDR3 is TGCGCCAGCAGCTGGACAGGGGACGAGCAGTACTTC.

Many counts were recorded for this clonotype. The rearrangement links TRBV12-3 or TRBV12-4 to TRBJ2-3; no clear D gene. The CDR3 runs to 18 residues. Deletions cut 3 bases from V and 0 bases from J, with 19 bases between. The CDR3 here is CASSFIGMLSASTDTQYF. For the CDR3, the DNA is TGTGCCAGCAGTTTCATAGGCATGCTATCAGCTAGCACAGATACGCAGTATTTT.

This clonotype was seen more than once but under ten times. The rearrangement joins TRBV6-1 to TRBJ1-6; no reliable D call. CDR1 MNHNS and CDR2 SASEGT come from the germline V gene. V gave up 8 bases and J gave up 7 bases, with 18 bases separating them. CDR3 size: 15 residues. CDR3 DNA: TGTGCCAGCCCATCCGCCAACAGTCCCAATTCACCCCTCCACTTT. Translated: CASPSANSPNSPLHF.

This clonotype was counted between two and nine times. The rearrangement joins TRBV6-5 to TRBJ1-1; D not resolved. Germline V gene data show CDR1 as MNHEY and CDR2 as SVGAGI. V shed 4 bases and J shed 1 base, with 16 bases lying between them. The CDR3 is 16 residues long. For the CDR3, the DNA is TGTGCCAGCAGTTCGGGCCTCGGATATGGGAACACTGAAGCTTTCTTT. Amino acid sequence: CASSSGLGYGNTEAFF.

This chain links TRBV5-1 with TRBJ2-5; a possible D gene is TRBD1 (5 bases). This CDR3 has 15 amino acids. Trimming pared 6 bases from V and 2 bases from J, leaving 17 bases between. CDR1 SGHRS and CDR2 YFSETQ come from the germline V gene. The CDR3 bases are TGCGCCAGCATTGACAGTTTTTTGGGGCAAGAGACCCAGTACTTC. This gives the protein CASIDSFLGQETQYF. The whole variable domain, remainder taken from reference TRBV5-1 and TRBJ2-5, is KAGVTQTPRYLIKTRGQQVTLSCSPISGHRSVSWYQQTPGQGLQFLFEYFSETQRNKGNFPGRFSGRQFSNSRSEMNVSTLELGDSALYLCASIDSFLGQETQYFGPGTRLLVL.

This clonotype came up a few times. The V and J genes are TRBV6-2 or TRBV6-3 and TRBJ2-3; 8 bases map to TRBD2. The germline CDR1 and CDR2 sequences are MNHEY and SVGEGT. The CDR3 spans 14 residues. The junction had 9 bases not matched to a gene; V was cut back by 8 bases and J by 5 bases. The CDR3 protein is CASGEAGDIDTQYF. The CDR3 bases are TGTGCCAGCGGCGAAGCGGGAGACATAGATACGCAGTATTTT.

This rearrangement joins TRBV20-1 to TRBJ1-2, with D possibly being TRBD1 (5 bases). CDR1 DFQATT and CDR2 SNEGSKA come from the germline V gene (reference sequence). The CDR3 length is 12 residues. Trimming took 0 bases from V and 3 from J, leaving 5 bases between them. CDR3: CSARDRDYGYTF. Here the CDR3 DNA reads TGCAGTGCTAGAGACAGGGACTATGGCTACACCTTC.

This clonotype was observed many times. CDR3 in amino acids: CASSQAASAPYNEQFF. The CDR3 DNA follows: TGTGCCAGCAGCCAAGCAGCTAGCGCTCCCTACAATGAGCAGTTCTTC. This rearrangement joins TRBV3-1 to TRBJ2-1; perhaps TRBD2 as D (6 bases). Germline values: CDR1 LGHDT, CDR2 YNNKEL (reference sequence). CDR3 length equals 16 residues. The V end was cut by 1 base, the J end by 2 bases, with 12 bases between.

Ten or more counts support this clonotype. The genes are TRBV18 and TRBJ2-2; D perhaps matches TRBD2 (5 bases). The CDR3 runs 17 residues. CDR1 is KGHSH, CDR2 LQKENI, per germline. Deletions cut 1 base from V and 1 base from J, with 13 bases between. The CDR3 here is CASSPLGETLNTGELFF. The CDR3 DNA reads TGTGCCAGCTCACCACTCGGGGAGACGTTGAACACCGGGGAGCTGTTTTTT. The entire variable domain, with the rest obtained from reference TRBV18 and TRBJ2-2, is as follows: NAGVMQNPRHLVRRRGQEARLRCSPMKGHSHVYWYRQLPEEGLKFMVYLQKENIIDESGMPKERFSAEFPKEGPSILRIQQVVRGDSAAYFCASSPLGETLNTGELFFGEGSRLTVL.

This clonotype was detected many times. The chain carries TRBV23-1 and TRBJ2-1; no clear D gene. TRBV23-1 is assigned to the ORF class and has an uncertain function. The CDR3 has 16 residues. V was cut by 3 bases and J by 3 bases, with 15 bases left in between. DNA of the CDR3: TGCGCCAGCAGTCACTCCGAGAAGACTGGCTACAATGAGCAGTTCTTC. Translation gives CASSHSEKTGYNEQFF.

This clonotype was observed a handful of times. This rearrangement joins TRBV12-3 or TRBV12-4 to TRBJ1-1; maybe TRBD1 (5 bases). CDR3 length equals 14 residues. Between the trimmed V and J ends, which lost 3 bases and 0 bases, there was a span of 8 bases. CDR3 coding DNA: TGTGCCAGCAGTTTTCGACAGTTGAACACTGAAGCTTTCTTT. This codes for CASSFRQLNTEAFF.

This clonotype has a handful of counts. The chain recombines TRBV24-1 with TRBJ2-7; D ambiguous. Trimming removed 3 bases from V and 0 bases from J, with 5 bases in between. Germline values: CDR1 KGHDR, CDR2 SFDVKD. CDR3 length equals 13 residues. DNA of the CDR3: TGTGCCACCAGTGATGGGAACTCCTACGAGCAGTACTTC. It codes for CATSDGNSYEQYF.

This clonotype was detected a few times. The chain links TRBV7-9 to TRBJ1-1; D not certain. From germline, CDR1 is SEHNR and CDR2 FQNEAQ (reference sequence). V lost 1 base to trimming and J lost 10 bases, with 13 bases between them. The CDR3 has 13 residues. CDR3 nucleotide sequence: TGTGCCAGCAGCTTAGGTGTGAGGGAAGGAGCTTTCTTT. Translating gives CASSLGVREGAFF.

In its sample, this clonotype was seen a few times. The chain uses TRBV19 and TRBJ1-1; possibly TRBD1 for D (6 bases). Germline V gene data show CDR1 as LNHDA and CDR2 as SQIVND (reference sequence). Trimming removed 8 bases at V and 7 bases at J, with 14 bases between. The CDR3 totals 12 residues. The CDR3 here is CASGEGVFEAFF. CDR3 nucleotide sequence: TGTGCCAGTGGTGAGGGGGTTTTTGAAGCTTTCTTT.

This clonotype occurred a few times. The CDR3 DNA sequence: TGTGCCAGCAGCTTAGGGGGAGGCACCGGGGAGCTGTTTTTT. Its protein is CASSLGGGTGELFF. This chain uses TRBV11-2 with TRBJ2-2, with D maybe TRBD2 (6 bases). V lost 1 base and J lost 4, with 7 bases in between. The CDR3 extends over 14 amino acids. Germline loops: CDR1 SGHAT, CDR2 FQNNGV.

The CDR3 region is CATSPDRNTEAFF. The DNA of the CDR3 is TGTGCCACCAGCCCGGACAGAAACACTGAAGCTTTCTTT. The chain has TRBV15 and TRBJ1-1; tentatively, D is TRBD1 (6 bases). This CDR3 contains 13 residues. Trimming stripped 5 bases from V and 2 bases from J, with 9 bases between. CDR1 and CDR2 (germline): LNHNV, YYDKDF (reference sequence).

This clonotype has a handful of counts. The J gene is TRBJ1-2, the V gene TRBV29-1; D possibly corresponds to TRBD1 (5 bases). Germline CDR1 reads SQVTM; CDR2 reads ANQGSEA. Trimming pared 2 bases from V and 4 bases from J, leaving 11 bases between. The CDR3 contains 13 residues. DNA for the CDR3: TGCAGCGTTGAAACGGGGGAGGTCTATGGCTACACCTTC. Protein sequence: CSVETGEVYGYTF.

The chain is built from TRBV7-9 and TRBJ2-7, with 8 bases aligning to TRBD2. The CDR3 has 14 residues. After removal of 4 bases from V and 4 bases from J, the junction contained 6 bases not matched to a gene. The V gene's germline CDR1 is SEHNR and CDR2 FQNEAQ (reference sequence). The CDR3 sequence: CASSWSGSRYEQYF. Here the CDR3 DNA reads TGTGCCAGCAGCTGGAGCGGGAGTAGGTACGAGCAGTACTTC.

Comment on this clonotype: One base away lies a much larger clone, so this may be a sequencing read error. V is TRBV20-1 and J is TRBJ2-1; 9 bases line up with TRBD2. The CDR3 loop spans 15 amino acids. Per germline, CDR1 DFQATT and CDR2 SNEGSKA (reference sequence). The CDR3 DNA reads TGCAGTGCTAGAGAGTTGGCTAGCGGGGCCAATGAGAAGTTCTTC. This gives the protein CSARELASGANEKFF.

The CDR3 reads CASSQIPPDTQYF. CDR3 DNA sequence: TGTGCCAGCAGCCAAATCCCCCCCGATACGCAGTATTTT. The chain joins TRBV27 to TRBJ2-3, with no clear D. Germline CDR1 and CDR2: MNHEY and SMNVEV (reference sequence). The germline V and J ends were trimmed by 6 bases and 6 bases, with 13 bases remaining between them. CDR3 length: 13 residues.

This clonotype has only a few counts. The chain combines TRBV5-1 with TRBJ1-5; D call uncertain. CDR1 and CDR2 from the germline V gene are SGHRS and YFSETQ. The CDR3 consists of 15 residues. Trimming stripped 4 bases from V and 0 bases from J, with 11 bases between. The CDR3 region is CASSTDGYSNQPQHF. The CDR3 bases are TGCGCCAGCAGCACGGACGGGTATAGCAATCAGCCCCAGCATTTT.

This chain links TRBV28 with TRBJ1-1; 10 nucleotides line up with TRBD1. This CDR3 spans 19 amino acids. Unmatched junction bases numbered 12, after V lost 1 base and J lost 1 base. Per germline, CDR1 MDHEN and CDR2 SYDVKM. The CDR3 DNA sequence: TGTGCCAGCAGTTTATCCCCCTGGGACAGGGGAAGTGGGAACACTGAAGCTTTCTTT. Translation gives CASSLSPWDRGSGNTEAFF.

The J gene is TRBJ2-2, the V gene TRBV27; perhaps TRBD1 as D (6 bases). The germline V gene encodes CDR1 MNHEY and CDR2 SMNVEV (reference sequence). There are 17 residues in the CDR3. V shed 6 bases and J shed 0 bases, with 17 bases lying between them. CDR3 coding DNA: TGTGCCAGCAGAGAACTAGGGCAGGGGCCGAACACCGGGGAGCTGTTTTTT. This sequence encodes CASRELGQGPNTGELFF.

V is TRBV4-3 and J is TRBJ2-3; D call uncertain. The V gene lost 0 bases and the J gene lost 2 bases, with 12 bases spanning the gap. Germline-derived CDR1 and CDR2 are LGHNA and YSLEER. This CDR3 contains 16 residues. DNA of the CDR3: TGCGCCAGCAGCCAAGATCTGTCTACTTACACAGATACGCAGTATTTT. Translated, it gives CASSQDLSTYTDTQYF.

J is TRBJ2-2 and V is TRBV6-1; unclear D gene. This CDR3 is 14 amino acids long. V dropped 2 bases and J dropped 3 bases, with 7 bases sitting between them. Looked up from germline, CDR1 is MNHNS and CDR2 is SASEGT. The CDR3 reads CASSEIGDTGELFF. For the CDR3, the DNA is TGTGCCAGCAGTGAAATAGGAGACACCGGGGAGCTGTTTTTT.

This clonotype was seen more than once but under ten times. The chain links TRBV27 to TRBJ1-2; TRBD1 aligns across 8 bases. Germline V gene lookup returns CDR1 MNHEY and CDR2 SMNVEV (reference sequence). CDR3 length equals 14 residues. J lost 8 bases, V lost 1 base, and 6 bases had no gene match. CDR3: CASSLYGQGDGYTF. CDR3 coding DNA: TGTGCCAGCAGTTTATATGGACAGGGAGACGGCTACACCTTC.

As DNA, the CDR3 is TGTGCCAGCAGCACAACGGCAGGTCTAGCCAAAAACATTCAGTACTTC. Translated: CASSTTAGLAKNIQYF. This chain links TRBV7-9 with TRBJ2-4; no definite D call. Trimming took off 5 bases at V and 0 bases at J, with 14 bases between the two ends. The CDR3 is 16 amino acids. Germline values: CDR1 SEHNR, CDR2 FQNEAQ (reference sequence).